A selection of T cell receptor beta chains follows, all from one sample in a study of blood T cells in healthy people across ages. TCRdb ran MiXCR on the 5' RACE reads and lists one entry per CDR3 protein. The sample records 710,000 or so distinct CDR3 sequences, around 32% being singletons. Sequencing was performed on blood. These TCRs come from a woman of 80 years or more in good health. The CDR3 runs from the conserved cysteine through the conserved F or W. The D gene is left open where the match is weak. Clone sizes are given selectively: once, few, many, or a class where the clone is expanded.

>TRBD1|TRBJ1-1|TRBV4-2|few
TGTGCCAGCAGCCAAGTTAGCCAGGGACAGGTTAACACTGAAGCTTTCTTT
CASSQVSQGQVNTEAFF
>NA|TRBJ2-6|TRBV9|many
TGTGCCAGCAGCGTAGACAGTGACTTCTCTGGGGCCAACGTCCTGACTTTC
CASSVDSDFSGANVLTF
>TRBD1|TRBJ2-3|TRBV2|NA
TGTGCCAGCATCTCCGACAGGGAGATCGGTACGCAGTATTTT
CASISDREIGTQYF
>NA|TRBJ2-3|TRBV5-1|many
TGCGCCAGCAGCAGATTCGGGACTCACACCTCGGTTACAGATACGCAGTATTTT
CASSRFGTHTSVTDTQYF
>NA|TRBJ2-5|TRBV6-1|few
TGTGCCAGCAGTGAAGCGCTAAGGGAGACCCAGTACTTC
CASSEALRETQYF
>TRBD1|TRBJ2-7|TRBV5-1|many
TGCGCCAGCAGCTCAATCCTCGGGACAGGGTCCTACGAGCAGTACTTC
CASSSILGTGSYEQYF
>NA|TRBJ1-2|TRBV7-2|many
TGTGCCAGCAGCCTCTTTCCCGGTGGCTACACCTTC
CASSLFPGGYTF
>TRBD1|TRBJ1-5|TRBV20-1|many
TGCAGTGCTAGACCCGGGACAGTCGATCATCAGCCCCAGCATTTT
CSARPGTVDHQPQHF
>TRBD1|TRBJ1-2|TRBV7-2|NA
TGTGCCAGCGGCTTAGATTCAGGGGGCCATGGCTACACCTTC
CASGLDSGGHGYTF
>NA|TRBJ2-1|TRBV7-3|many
TGTGCCAGCAGCTTAATCGCAGGTCGGGAGCAGTTCTTC
CASSLIAGREQFF
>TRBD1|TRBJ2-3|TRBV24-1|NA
TGTGCCACCAAGGACAGGGTTGTAGATACGCAGTATTTT
CATKDRVVDTQYF
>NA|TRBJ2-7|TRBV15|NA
TGTGCCACCAGCGATACCGGGATACCCTACGAGCAGTACTTC
CATSDTGIPYEQYF
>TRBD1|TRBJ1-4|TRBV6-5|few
TGTGCCAGCAGTCGACAGGGGGCTAATGAAAAACTGTTTTTT
CASSRQGANEKLFF
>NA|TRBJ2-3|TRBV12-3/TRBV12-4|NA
TGTGCCAGCAGTTTGTCTTCCGGGCCATACACAGATACGCAGTATTTT
CASSLSSGPYTDTQYF
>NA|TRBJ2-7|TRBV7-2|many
TGTGCCAGCAGTATAGACGTGGGGGGCTACGAGCAGTACTTC
CASSIDVGGYEQYF
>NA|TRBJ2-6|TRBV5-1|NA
TGCGCCAGCAGCTTGACAGGTAGTGGGGGCTCTGGGGCCAACGTCCTGACTTTC
CASSLTGSGGSGANVLTF
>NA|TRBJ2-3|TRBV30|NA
TGTGCCTGGAGTCCTCTACAGGGCTCCACAGATACGCGGTATTTT
CAWSPLQGSTDTRYF
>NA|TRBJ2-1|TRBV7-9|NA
TGTGCCAGCAGCTTACGGGACGGGGTTGGTTACAATGAGCAGTTCTTC
CASSLRDGVGYNEQFF
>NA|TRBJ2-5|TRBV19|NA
TGTGCCAGTAGTATGGCGGGGGAGACCCAGTACTTC
CASSMAGETQYF
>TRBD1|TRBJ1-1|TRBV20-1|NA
TGCAGTGCTATACCGGGACAGCAACCGAACACTGAAGCTTTCTTT
CSAIPGQQPNTEAFF
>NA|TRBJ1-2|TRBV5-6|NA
TGTGCCAGCAGCTTGGCGGGACACGACTATGGCTACACCTTC
CASSLAGHDYGYTF
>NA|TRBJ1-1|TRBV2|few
TGTGCCAGCAAGATTGACGGGGCGACTAAGAACACTGAAGCTTTCTTT
CASKIDGATKNTEAFF
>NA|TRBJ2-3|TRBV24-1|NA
TGTGCCACCAGTGGGGGGGAAGCGAAAGATACACAGTATTTT
CATSGGEAKDTQYF